What follows describes a single T cell receptor beta chain. Its target is not known. These data come from a study of CD8+ T cells in alopecia areata. Germline assignment: CDR1 SGHRS and CDR2 YFSETQ. V was shortened by 0 bases and J by 0 bases, with 23 bases between the two germline ends. CDR3 size: 20 residues. Once RNA had been extracted, it was reverse transcribed into cDNA to act as the sequencing template. Sequencing used immunoSEQ multiplex PCR; TCRdb keeps in-frame clones, though not all of them. The repertoire holds about 150,000 clones, with more than 55% as singletons. Sorting of CD4+ and CD8+ T cells was performed on PBMCs. Regarding the study as a whole: Scalp samples also yield sequences from resident alphabeta T cells of normal skin. Shared TCR sequences were less clear between patients than in mice, possibly partly from HLA diversity. Higher clonality and more expanded CD8+ clones appeared in lesional than normal scalp.

The J gene is TRBJ2-3, the V gene TRBV5-1; D uncertain. This TCR was recovered from a human donor in good health. Material for sequencing was CD8+ T cells sorted from blood. The CDR3 here is CASSLEFGRGTPASTDTQYF. The CDR3 coding sequence is TGCGCCAGCAGCTTGGAATTTGGTCGCGGTACTCCTGCTAGCACAGATACGCAGTATTTT.